The 9 T cell receptor beta chains below were found in one sample sequenced in a study of T cell responses to AZD1222 COVID-19 vaccine. Clones were sequenced by immunoSEQ multiplex PCR, and TCRdb holds only the in-frame ones, with some missing. The sample has approximately 260,000 clones; approximately 95% are singletons. The sequenced sample was peripheral blood, obtained on day 0 of AZD1222 vaccination. These receptors all come from an adult in good health.

In its sample, this clone was seen once. This chain joins TRBV7-9 and TRBJ1-5; D not certain. Trimming left V 1 base short and J 3 bases short, with 10 bases between. The length of the CDR3 is 15 residues. CDR1 SEHNR and CDR2 FQNEAQ come from the germline V gene (reference sequence). CDR3 nucleotides: TGTGCCAGCAGCTTAGACAGTCCTTACAATCAGCCCCAGCATTTT. This translates into CASSLDSPYNQPQHF.

The chain combines TRBV28 with TRBJ2-2; no clear D. The CDR3 extends over 14 amino acids. CDR1 MDHEN and CDR2 SYDVKM come from the germline V gene. Trimming left V 2 bases short and J 3 bases short, with 7 bases between. Here the CDR3 DNA reads TGTGCCAGCAGTTTAAATGAGGACACCGGGGAGCTGTTTTTT. Protein: CASSLNEDTGELFF.

The DNA for the CDR3 is TGTGCCAGCAGTTATGGAGACGGTGATCAGCCCCAGCATTTT. It yields the protein CASSYGDGDQPQHF. V gene TRBV6-9 combines with J gene TRBJ1-5; D ambiguous. Per the germline V gene, CDR1 is MNHGY and CDR2 is SVAAGI. This CDR3 is built from 14 residues. The germline V and J ends were trimmed by 2 bases and 5 bases, with 10 bases remaining between them.

The chain combines TRBV28 with TRBJ1-3; D not certain. The V end was cut by 3 bases, the J end by 4 bases, with 13 bases between. The germline V gene encodes CDR1 MDHEN and CDR2 SYDVKM. The CDR3 is 15 amino acids. Written as DNA, the CDR3 is TGTGCCAGCAGTTTCCCTAACATCAGGGGAAACACCATATATTTT. It encodes CASSFPNIRGNTIYF.

The genes are TRBV7-9 and TRBJ1-4; possibly TRBD1 for D (5 bases). The CDR3 sequence is 16 residues long. V was cut by 4 bases and J by 7 bases, with 19 bases left in between. Germline V lookup: CDR1 SEHNR, CDR2 FQNEAQ (reference sequence). CDR3 sequence reads: CASSWTGRGKTEKLFF. In nucleotides, the CDR3 is TGTGCCAGCAGCTGGACCGGACGGGGCAAAACTGAAAAACTGTTTTTT.

The chain joins TRBV7-8 to TRBJ1-2; the D gene is possibly TRBD1 (5 bases). There are 14 residues in the CDR3. Germline V lookup: CDR1 SGHVS, CDR2 FQNEAQ. V was clipped by 5 bases and J by 7 bases, with 17 bases between them. CDR3 sequence (DNA): TGTGCCAGCAGCCCTGACAGTCACGGTGGTGGCTACACCTTC. Its translation is CASSPDSHGGGYTF.

V is TRBV5-4 and J is TRBJ2-1; tentatively, D is TRBD1 (5 bases). The germline V gene has CDR1 SGHNT and CDR2 YYREEE (reference sequence). The CDR3 loop spans 15 amino acids. Deletions cut 6 bases from V and 2 bases from J, with 15 bases between. CDR3 DNA: TGTGCCAGCAACCGAAAGACAGCCCCCTACAATGAGCAGTTCTTC. Encoded protein: CASNRKTAPYNEQFF.

The chain uses TRBV7-9 and TRBJ1-3; D unclear. With 6 bases removed from V and 4 bases from J, the gap between germline ends came to 16 bases. This CDR3 spans 15 amino acids. Germline assignment: CDR1 SEHNR and CDR2 FQNEAQ (reference sequence). DNA for the CDR3: TGTGCCAGCAGTCAAGTGATTTCAGGAGGAAACACCATATATTTT. This codes for CASSQVISGGNTIYF.

V is TRBV3-1 (or the pseudogene TRBV3-2) and J is TRBJ1-1, with D uncertain. CDR1 and CDR2 (germline): LGHDT, YNNKEL (reference sequence). V lost 1 base and J 2 bases, leaving 5 bases between the germline ends. CDR3 size: 13 residues. The CDR3 region has the DNA TGTGCCAGCAGCCAAGGCCCCAACACTGAAGCTTTCTTT. Amino acids: CASSQGPNTEAFF.